The T cell receptor beta chain described here comes from a study of neoadjuvant anti-PD-1 for oral cavity cancer. At the level of the study: Non-progressing patients received a fourth nivolumab dose near day 43, then surgery on days 50-56.

TCRdb keeps only in-frame clones here, not all; method: immunoSEQ multiplex PCR. The sample has about 14,000 clones; 60% to 80% are singletons. Germline V lookup: CDR1 SGHTA, CDR2 FQGNSA. Between the trimmed V and J ends, which lost 4 bases and 9 bases, there was a span of 13 bases. The CDR3 extends over 13 amino acids. Regarding time point: after neoadjuvant nivolumab, at surgical resection. Patients had newly diagnosed, untreated stage II-IVA oral cavity squamous cell carcinoma. Blood cells were analyzed directly, without culture or expansion. The material sequenced was PBMCs, taken after nivolumab (anti-PD-1) treatment. This sequence was found in a person aged 35 to 85 with oral cavity squamous cell carcinoma. The genes are TRBV7-2 and TRBJ2-1; a possible D gene is TRBD1 (5 bases). CDR3 DNA sequence: TGTGCCAGCAGCTCCGACAGAATCTCTGAGCAGTTCTTC. It encodes CASSSDRISEQFF.